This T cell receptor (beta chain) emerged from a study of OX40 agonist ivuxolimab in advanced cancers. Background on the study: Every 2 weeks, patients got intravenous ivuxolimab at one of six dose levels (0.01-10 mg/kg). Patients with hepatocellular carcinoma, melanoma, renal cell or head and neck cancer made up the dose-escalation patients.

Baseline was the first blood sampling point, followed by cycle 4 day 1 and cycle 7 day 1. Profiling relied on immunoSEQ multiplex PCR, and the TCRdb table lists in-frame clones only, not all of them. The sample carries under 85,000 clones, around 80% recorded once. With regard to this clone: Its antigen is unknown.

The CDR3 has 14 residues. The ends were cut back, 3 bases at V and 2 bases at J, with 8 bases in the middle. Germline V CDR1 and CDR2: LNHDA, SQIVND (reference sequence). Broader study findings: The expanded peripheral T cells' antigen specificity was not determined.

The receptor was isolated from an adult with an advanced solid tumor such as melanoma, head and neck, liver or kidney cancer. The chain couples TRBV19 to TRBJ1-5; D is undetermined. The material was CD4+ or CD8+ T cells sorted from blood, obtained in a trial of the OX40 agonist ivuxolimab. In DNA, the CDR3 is TGTGCCAGTAGTATCGGGGAGGGCAATCAGCCCCAGCATTTT. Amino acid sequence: CASSIGEGNQPQHF.